The entry below gives a single T cell receptor (beta chain) sequence along with its context. Its antigen is undetermined. This record comes from a study of T cells in Graves' hyperthyroidism and ophthalmopathy. This CDR3 comprises 13 residues. Germline values: CDR1 ENHRY, CDR2 SYGVKD. With 3 bases clipped from V and 13 bases from J, the junction kept 10 bases outside the gene matches. General study points: A model of 13 V-J pairs discriminated ophthalmopathy from stable hyperthyroidism.

From RNA transcripts, TCR beta CDR3 regions were amplified. RT-PCR in the first round (using the HTBI primer set) targeted the TCR CDR3. Each CDR3 protein is one row after TCRdb ran MiXCR on the multiplex PCR reads. The sample consists of 480,000 or so distinct CDR3 sequences, 46% of them appearing once. The chain links TRBV10-3 to TRBJ1-2, with 8 bases fitting TRBD1. The material sequenced was peripheral blood or thyroid tissue (not recorded which). This TCR came from an adult woman with Graves' disease, either hyperthyroidism or ophthalmopathy (not recorded which). CDR3 bases: TGTGCCATCAGTGACCCGGACAGGGATGGTCGCACCTTC. It translates to CAISDPDRDGRTF.